These T cell receptor beta chains were read from a single sample in a study of CD8+CD57+ T cells in acquired aplastic anemia. TCRdb recomputed calls from the reads with MiXCR, one row per CDR3 protein. Here the sample spans more than 150,000 distinct CDR3 sequences, around 47% being singletons. The sequenced material came from sorted CD4+, CD8+, or CD8+CD57+ T cells (not recorded which) from PBMCs. Every receptor here comes from a human donor with aplastic anemia. CDR3s include the opening cysteine and the closing phenylalanine or tryptophan. Clone size is not always given. Where it is, it says once, few, many or a class for expanded clones.

j_gene,v_gene,abundance,CDR3aa
TRBJ2-7,TRBV5-6,once,CASSLEQGRTYEQYF
TRBJ1-3,TRBV10-3,-,CAIRQGGGSGNTIYF
TRBJ2-7,TRBV24-1,few,CATSEYRGYEQYF
TRBJ2-5,TRBV4-2,many,CASSQGARETQYF
TRBJ1-5,TRBV20-1,-,CSARGQGSQPQHF
TRBJ1-5,TRBV5-5,many,CASSLSWSQPQHF
TRBJ2-1,TRBV20-1,-,CSASRLASSYNEQFF
TRBJ1-6,TRBV14,-,CPLSLMVGSPLHF
TRBJ1-4,TRBV20-1,once,CSARPARAEKLFF
TRBJ2-1,TRBV20-1,-,CSATLAGGTNEQFF
TRBJ2-7,TRBV10-1,many,CASSPERAPYEQYF
TRBJ1-1,TRBV4-2,-,CASSPTGTGNIGEAFF
TRBJ2-7,TRBV30,few,CAWVDRGRAYEQYF
TRBJ1-1,TRBV13,many,CASSLRQNTEAFF
TRBJ2-7,TRBV20-1,-,CSVIVNDYEQYF
TRBJ2-7,TRBV2,-,CASRTGQQLSIYEQYF
TRBJ1-2,TRBV7-2,many,CASSFPGTGDGYTF
TRBJ1-3,TRBV7-9,-,CASSLGGPAGNTIYF
TRBJ1-1,TRBV20-1,-,CSARGQGRSEAFF
TRBJ1-2,TRBV7-2,-,CASSLVNSNYGYTF
TRBJ2-3,TRBV12-3/TRBV12-4,many,CASSFETDTQYF
TRBJ1-1,TRBV5-4,many,CASSFRTGAGTEAFF
TRBJ2-2,TRBV9,many,CASSGVTYGELFF
TRBJ2-1,TRBV20-1,-,CSARGVRRGPYNEQFF
TRBJ1-1,TRBV7-8,many,CASSLSENTEAFF
TRBJ1-2,TRBV5-4,-,CASSLLQANYGCTF
TRBJ1-2,TRBV30,-,CAWMNRGTGSYGYTF
TRBJ2-5,TRBV10-1,-,CASISATPGLPVQETQYF
TRBJ1-1,TRBV25-1,-,CASSELGGEANTEAFF
TRBJ2-7,TRBV6-2/TRBV6-3,many,CASSYDSTYEQYF
TRBJ2-2,TRBV19,many,CASTNRAGGTGELFF
TRBJ2-3,TRBV10-1,-,CASSEGPERLTDTQYF
TRBJ2-7,TRBV10-3,-,CAIRQDSYEQYF
TRBJ2-5,TRBV2,once,CASAGSYQETQYF
TRBJ2-5,TRBV9,-,CASSVGTGVQETQYF
TRBJ2-5,TRBV29-1,-,CSVEHLGETQYF
TRBJ2-7,TRBV29-1,many,CSVEGGGQGYEQYF
TRBJ1-3,TRBV15,-,CATSRGLAGEGNTIYF
TRBJ2-3,TRBV9,many,CASSVLSVTDTQYF
TRBJ1-2,TRBV4-1,many,CASSQDPPGYGYTF
TRBJ1-1,TRBV6-1,-,CASSVPSPRQDVNTEAFF
TRBJ2-7,TRBV10-1,-,CASSESAGDSSYAQYF
TRBJ2-7,TRBV20-1,many,CSARGDGVHSYEQYF
TRBJ1-6,TRBV15,-,CATSRESSYNSPLHF
TRBJ1-5,TRBV19,-,CASSTRRDRGSGQPQHF
TRBJ1-6,TRBV28,many,CASGGQSPLHF
TRBJ2-3,TRBV24-1,-,CATASRIYTDTQYF
TRBJ2-5,TRBV10-1,-,CASSVLAGNQETQYF
TRBJ2-1,TRBV3-1,few,CASSPWTGGSYNEQFF
TRBJ2-5,TRBV2,-,CASTYLGTREETQYF
TRBJ1-4,TRBV2,once,CASSENSRGLNEKLFF
TRBJ2-1,TRBV19,-,CASRTGTGVYNEQFF
TRBJ1-3,TRBV7-6,-,CASSSRGVHNRGNTIYF
TRBJ2-7,TRBV19,many,CASSAPGLARYEQYF
TRBJ1-2,TRBV19,-,CASQRRATNYGYTF
TRBJ2-1,TRBV19,many,CASGQTSGTSYNEQFF
TRBJ2-1,TRBV10-2,-,CASRAPGTSGGSIQFF
TRBJ1-5,TRBV2,-,CASSEEGRVSQPQHF
TRBJ1-1,TRBV24-1,-,CATSGGHTNAEALF